Listed here is a single TCR beta chain. This sample was taken from a study of T cell changes during pregnancy in multiple sclerosis. Data came from immunoSEQ multiplex PCR; TCRdb stores just in-frame clones and leaves some out. The sample holds roughly 38,000 clones, 91% seen once. This CDR3 comprises 17 residues. The germline V gene encodes CDR1 SGHVS and CDR2 FQNEAQ. Between the trimmed V and J ends, which lost 5 bases and 4 bases, there was a span of 21 bases. This TCR was sampled from a female donor in good health, enrolled as a control in a pregnancy study. The chain has TRBV7-8 and TRBJ1-5; D unresolved. The sample consisted of CD4+ T cells from peripheral blood mononuclear cells, taken in the second trimester of pregnancy. The CDR3 nucleotides read TGTGCCAGCAGCAACCACAGCCTACGGCAAAGAAATCAGCCCCAGCATTTT. It translates to CASSNHSLRQRNQPQHF.